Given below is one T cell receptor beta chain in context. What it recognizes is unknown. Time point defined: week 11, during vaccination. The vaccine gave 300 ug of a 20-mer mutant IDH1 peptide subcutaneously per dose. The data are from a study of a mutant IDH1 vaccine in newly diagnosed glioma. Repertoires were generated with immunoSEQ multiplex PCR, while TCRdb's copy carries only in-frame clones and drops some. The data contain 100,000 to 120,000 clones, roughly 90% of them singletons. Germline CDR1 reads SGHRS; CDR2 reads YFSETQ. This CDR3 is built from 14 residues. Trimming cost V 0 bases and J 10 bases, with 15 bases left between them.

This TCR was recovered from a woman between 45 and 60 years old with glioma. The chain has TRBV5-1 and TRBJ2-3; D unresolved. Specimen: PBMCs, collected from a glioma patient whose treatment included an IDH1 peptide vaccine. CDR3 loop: CASSLDREVAAQYF. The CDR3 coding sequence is TGCGCCAGCAGCTTGGACAGAGAGGTTGCCGCGCAGTATTTT.